These 24 T cell receptor beta chains were all obtained from the same sample, sequenced in a study of Graves' ophthalmopathy and Graves' hyperthyroidism. RNA transcripts served as template for amplifying TCR beta CDR3 sequences. First-round RT-PCR used HTBI primers; second-round multiplex PCR followed. One entry per CDR3 protein results from TCRdb running MiXCR on the multiplex PCR reads. Here the sample spans 30,000 to 50,000 distinct CDR3 sequences, roughly 49% being singletons. The sample taken for sequencing was peripheral blood. Source of these receptors: an adult woman with stable Graves' hyperthyroidism.

The CDR3 sequence is CATWNRASNYGYTF. The DNA for the CDR3 is TGTGCCACCTGGAACAGGGCTTCTAACTATGGCTACACCTTC. This chain joins TRBV2 and TRBJ1-2; maybe TRBD1 (6 bases). CDR3 length equals 14 residues. Germline loops: CDR1 SNHLY, CDR2 FYNNEI. The V and J ends lost 10 bases and 0 bases respectively, with 15 bases between them.

This clonotype was recorded at least ten times. This chain joins TRBV11-2 and TRBJ1-1; 8 positions match TRBD1. There are 17 residues in the CDR3. Germline-derived CDR1 and CDR2 are SGHAT and FQNNGV. J gave up 0 bases and V 5 bases, and 11 bases lay outside the gene matches. The CDR3 loop is CASSPLRTGRVNTEAFF. The CDR3 bases are TGTGCCAGCAGCCCCCTTCGGACAGGGAGGGTGAACACTGAAGCTTTCTTT.

To note about this clonotype: One junction end does not reproduce the germline sequence, and a read error may be involved. The chain uses TRBV7-2 and TRBJ2-2; a weak D match, TRBD2 (6 bases). Germline V gene lookup returns CDR1 SGHTA and CDR2 FQGNSA. The CDR3 spans 13 residues. The CDR3 reads CASSPRTTGGLFF. In DNA, the CDR3 is TGTGCCAGCAGCCCGCGGACCACCGGGGGGCTGTTTTTT.

This clonotype was seen once. The V and J genes are TRBV10-2 and TRBJ1-2; D is possibly TRBD1 (5 bases). CDR3 length equals 13 residues. CDR1 and CDR2 from the germline V gene are WSHSY and SAAADI. V lost 2 bases, J lost 4 bases, and 8 bases lay in between. The CDR3 sequence: CASSEGQGYGYTF. CDR3 DNA sequence: TGCGCCAGCAGTGAGGGGCAGGGCTATGGCTACACCTTC.

This clonotype was seen many times. The chain recombines TRBV3-1 with TRBJ2-7; D not resolved. The germline gives CDR1 LGHDT, CDR2 YNNKEL (reference sequence). V was trimmed by 5 bases and J by 0 bases, leaving 14 bases between them. This CDR3 region has 15 residues. The CDR3 here is CASSLTLRSSYEQYF. CDR3 DNA: TGTGCCAGCAGCTTAACCCTCAGGAGCTCCTACGAGCAGTACTTC.

This chain uses TRBV19 with TRBJ2-7; D perhaps matches TRBD1 (6 bases). The ends were cut back, 3 bases at V and 2 bases at J, with 11 bases in the middle. This CDR3 has 14 residues. In germline, CDR1 is LNHDA, CDR2 SQIVND (reference sequence). The CDR3 DNA follows: TGTGCCAGTAGTATGGGGACAAGAACCTACGAGCAGTACTTC. Protein product: CASSMGTRTYEQYF.

This clonotype was counted many times. This chain links TRBV5-6 with TRBJ1-1; D remains unclear. Germline assignment: CDR1 SGHDT and CDR2 YYEEEE. The CDR3 has 12 amino acids. V lost 2 bases and J 1 base, leaving 3 bases between the germline ends. Here the CDR3 DNA reads TGTGCCAGCAGCTTCACGAACACTGAAGCTTTCTTT. Translating it yields CASSFTNTEAFF.

The genes are TRBV24-1 and TRBJ2-7; 8 bases match TRBD1. The CDR3 sequence is 16 residues long. The germline V gene has CDR1 KGHDR and CDR2 SFDVKD. Trimming took 10 bases from V and 2 from J; bases not matched to a gene: 15. This chain's CDR3 is CATRNARTGRTYEQYF. Written as DNA, the CDR3 is TGTGCCACGCGAAACGCGAGGACAGGGCGAACCTACGAGCAGTACTTC.

The J gene is TRBJ2-7, the V gene TRBV11-1; D is unresolved. This CDR3 has 14 amino acids. Germline CDR1 SGHAT, CDR2 FQDESV (reference sequence). V lost 1 base and J lost 4, with 11 bases in between. CDR3 region: CASSLGAPRYEQYF. CDR3 coding DNA: TGTGCCAGCAGCTTAGGAGCCCCCCGATACGAGCAGTACTTC.

The sample holds many counts of this clonotype. The chain couples TRBV5-5 to TRBJ1-2; D not resolved. This CDR3 has 15 residues. Trimming left V 0 bases short and J 2 bases short, with 11 bases between. The germline V gene has CDR1 SGHKS and CDR2 YYEKEE (reference sequence). The chain's CDR3 is CASSLGVGWNYGYTF. The CDR3 bases are TGTGCCAGCAGCTTGGGGGTTGGGTGGAACTATGGCTACACCTTC.

In this sample, this clonotype turned up a few times. The chain has TRBV7-8 and TRBJ1-2, with 12 bases matching TRBD1. This CDR3 is 16 amino acids long. Per the germline V gene, CDR1 is SGHVS and CDR2 is FQNEAQ. Trimming took 5 bases from V and 7 from J; bases not matched to a gene: 11. The CDR3, as DNA: TGTGCCAGCAGCCCCCAGGGGACAGGGGGCGCATCTGGCTACACCTTC. Residues: CASSPQGTGGASGYTF.

As for this clonotype: Because the CDR3 is missing its conserved closing phenylalanine or tryptophan, this is likely a read error. The limits of the CDR3 on the DNA are not certain, so only TCRdb's listed CDR3 is given. The V call is TRBV5-5, the J call TRBJ2-5; the DNA was not used to check the table's D call, TRBD1. Per germline, CDR1 SGHKS and CDR2 YYEKEE (reference sequence). 15 amino acids form the CDR3, both terminal residues included. CDR3 loop: CASSSWDGSGYTFGS.

This clonotype has only a few counts. The gene calls are TRBV11-2 and TRBJ2-3; D gene unclear. The CDR3 is 17 amino acids. Germline V CDR1 and CDR2: SGHAT, FQNNGV. The V and J ends lost 5 bases and 4 bases respectively, with 22 bases between them. DNA for the CDR3: TGTGCCAGCAGCAAGAGATTAGTTTGGGGTGTCCCAGATACGCAGTATTTT. This encodes CASSKRLVWGVPDTQYF.

The V call is TRBV10-2, the J call TRBJ2-7, with D tentatively TRBD2 (6 bases). This CDR3 contains 15 residues. Trimming took off 3 bases at V and 2 bases at J, with 14 bases between the two ends. Germline assignment: CDR1 WSHSY and CDR2 SAAADI. The CDR3 reads CASSDLTSETYEQYF. CDR3 nucleotide sequence: TGCGCCAGCAGTGATCTGACTAGTGAGACCTACGAGCAGTACTTC.

Notes on this clonotype: At one end the junction does not follow the germline gene, possibly because of a read error. This sequence joins TRBV29-1 and TRBJ1-2; possibly TRBD1 for D (6 bases). Germline CDR1 reads SQVTM; CDR2 reads ANQGSEA. The CDR3 extends over 11 amino acids. CDR3: CSVEGGFGYTF. CDR3 coding DNA: TGCAGCGTCGAAGGGGGGTTCGGCTACACCTTC. Drawing the rest from reference TRBV29-1 and TRBJ1-2, the complete variable domain is SAVISQKPSRDICQRGTSLTIQCQVDSQVTMMFWYRQQPGQSLTLIATANQGSEATYESGFVIDKFPISRPNLTFSTLTVSNMSPEDSSIYLCSVEGGFGYTFGSGTRLTVV.

This clonotype has ten or more counts. The chain recombines TRBV6-1 with TRBJ1-6; TRBD1 is a possible D gene (5 bases). Trimming removed 3 bases from V and 3 bases from J, with 12 bases in between. There are 16 residues in the CDR3. Germline V CDR1 and CDR2: MNHNS, SASEGT. The CDR3 loop reads CASSEPNGGYNSPLHF. Written as DNA, the CDR3 is TGTGCCAGCAGTGAGCCCAACGGGGGCTATAATTCACCCCTCCACTTT.

This clonotype was counted ten times or more. The chain uses TRBV6-1 and TRBJ2-2; D not resolved. Per germline, CDR1 MNHNS and CDR2 SASEGT. Trimming stripped 8 bases from V and 1 base from J, with 8 bases between. The CDR3 consists of 13 residues. CDR3 nucleotide sequence: TGTGCCAGCTCATGGCTGAACACCGGGGAGCTGTTTTTT. Its translation is CASSWLNTGELFF.

This chain uses TRBV12-3 or TRBV12-4 with TRBJ2-7; TRBD1 matches 7 bases. V was pared by 5 bases and J by 3 bases, with 7 bases of the junction left unmatched. The CDR3 contains 14 residues. The CDR3 DNA reads TGTGCCAGCAGTGACGGGACAGTGAACTACGAGCAGTACTTC. Amino acid sequence: CASSDGTVNYEQYF.

This clonotype was observed at least ten times. The J gene is TRBJ2-7, the V gene TRBV3-1; 7 positions match TRBD1. V gave up 4 bases and J gave up 4 bases; unmatched junction bases: 1. From germline, CDR1 is LGHDT and CDR2 YNNKEL (reference sequence). The CDR3 totals 12 residues. CDR3: CASSPTGYEQYF. As DNA, the CDR3 is TGTGCCAGCAGCCCGACAGGGTACGAGCAGTACTTC.

This chain connects TRBV10-3 to TRBJ1-2, with 9 bases matching TRBD1. The CDR3 has 11 amino acids. V gave up 11 bases and J gave up 13 bases; unmatched junction bases: 11. The germline gives CDR1 ENHRY, CDR2 SYGVKD. The CDR3 protein is CAVSRGTGSTF. The CDR3 DNA reads as TGTGCCGTCTCGCGGGGGACAGGGAGCACCTTC.

This clonotype is judged large. The rearrangement links TRBV19 to TRBJ1-1; D gene unclear. The CDR3 runs to 12 residues. Germline CDR1 and CDR2: LNHDA and SQIVND (reference sequence). Trimming removed 9 bases from V and 4 bases from J, with 12 bases in between. CDR3 nucleotides: TGTGCCAGCAGGCCCGGCGGCACTGAAGCTTTCTTT. Translation gives CASRPGGTEAFF. The complete variable domain, with remaining parts taken from reference TRBV19 and TRBJ1-1, reads DGGITQSPKYLFRKEGQNVTLSCEQNLNHDAMYWYRQDPGQGLRLIYYSQIVNDFQKGDIAEGYSVSREKKESFPLTVTSAQKNPTAFYLCASRPGGTEAFFGQGTRLTVV.

This clonotype has only one observation. The chain is built from TRBV24-1 and TRBJ1-4; D may be TRBD1 (6 bases). The V end was cut by 3 bases, the J end by 7 bases, with 11 bases between. The germline CDR1 and CDR2 sequences are KGHDR and SFDVKD. The CDR3 consists of 14 residues. CDR3 coding DNA: TGTGCCACCAGTGATAGGGGGAACACTGAAAAACTGTTTTTT. It yields the protein CATSDRGNTEKLFF.

The chain recombines TRBV6-5 with TRBJ1-1; D is unclear. The CDR3 is made up of 15 amino acids. Per germline, CDR1 MNHEY and CDR2 SVGAGI. Trimming took off 6 bases at V and 5 bases at J, with 19 bases between the two ends. CDR3 DNA: TGTGCCAGCAGGGGAGCCAGCCGAAGTCGAACTGAAGCTTTCTTT. Its protein is CASRGASRSRTEAFF.

This clonotype was counted ten times or more. The chain links TRBV20-1 to TRBJ2-6; the match to TRBD1 covers 7 bases. V lost 6 bases to trimming and J lost 0 bases; unmatched junction nucleotides: 2. This CDR3 contains 14 residues. The germline gives CDR1 DFQATT, CDR2 SNEGSKA (reference sequence). The CDR3 sequence is CSAQGDSGANVLTF. CDR3 nucleotides: TGCAGTGCCCAGGGGGACTCTGGGGCCAACGTCCTGACTTTC.